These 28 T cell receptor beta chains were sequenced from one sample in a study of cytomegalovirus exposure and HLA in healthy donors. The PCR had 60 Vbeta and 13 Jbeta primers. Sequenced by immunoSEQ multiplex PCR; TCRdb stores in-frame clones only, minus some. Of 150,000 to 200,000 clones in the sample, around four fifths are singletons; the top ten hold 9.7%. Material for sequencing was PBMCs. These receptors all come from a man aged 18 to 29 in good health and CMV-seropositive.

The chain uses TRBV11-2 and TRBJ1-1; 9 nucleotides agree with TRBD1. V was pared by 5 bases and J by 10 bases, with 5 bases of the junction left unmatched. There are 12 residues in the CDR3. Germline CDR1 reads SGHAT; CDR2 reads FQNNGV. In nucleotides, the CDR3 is TGTGCCAGCAGCACCGGGACAGGGAGAGCTTTCTTT. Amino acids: CASSTGTGRAFF.

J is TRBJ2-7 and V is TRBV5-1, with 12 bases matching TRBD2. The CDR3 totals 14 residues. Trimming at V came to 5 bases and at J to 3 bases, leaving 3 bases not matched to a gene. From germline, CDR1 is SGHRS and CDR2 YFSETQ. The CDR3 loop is CASRVTSGSYEQYF. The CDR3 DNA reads TGCGCCAGCAGGGTGACTAGCGGGAGCTACGAGCAGTACTTC.

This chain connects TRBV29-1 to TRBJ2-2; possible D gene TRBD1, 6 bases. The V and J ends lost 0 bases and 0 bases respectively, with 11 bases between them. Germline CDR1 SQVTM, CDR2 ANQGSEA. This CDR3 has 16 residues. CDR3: CSVEDRRTANTGELFF. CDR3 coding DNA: TGCAGCGTTGAAGACAGGCGGACAGCGAACACCGGGGAGCTGTTTTTT.

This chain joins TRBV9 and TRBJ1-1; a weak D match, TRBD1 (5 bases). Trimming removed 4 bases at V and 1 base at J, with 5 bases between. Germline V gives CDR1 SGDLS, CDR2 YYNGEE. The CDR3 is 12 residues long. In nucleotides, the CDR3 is TGTGCCAGCAGCACAGGGAACACTGAAGCTTTCTTT. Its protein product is CASSTGNTEAFF. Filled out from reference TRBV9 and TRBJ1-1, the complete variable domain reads DSGVTQTPKHLITATGQRVTLRCSPRSGDLSVYWYQQSLDQGLQFLIQYYNGEERAKGNILERFSAQQFPDLHSELNLSSLELGDSALYFCASSTGNTEAFFGQGTRLTVV.

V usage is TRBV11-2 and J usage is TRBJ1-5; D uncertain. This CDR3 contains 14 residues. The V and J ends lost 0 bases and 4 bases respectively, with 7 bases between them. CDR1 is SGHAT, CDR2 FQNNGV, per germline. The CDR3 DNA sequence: TGTGCCAGCAGCTTAGAGGCAGGTAATCAGCCCCAGCATTTT. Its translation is CASSLEAGNQPQHF.

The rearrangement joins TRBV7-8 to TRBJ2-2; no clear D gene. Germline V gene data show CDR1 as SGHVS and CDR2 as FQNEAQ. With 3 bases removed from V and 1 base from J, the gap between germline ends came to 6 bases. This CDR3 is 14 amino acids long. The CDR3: CASSFSRNTGELFF. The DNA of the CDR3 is TGTGCCAGCAGCTTTTCCAGGAACACCGGGGAGCTGTTTTTT.

The CDR3 sequence: CASSDLDRELETQYF. The CDR3 nucleotides read TGTGCCAGCAGTGACCTGGACAGGGAGCTAGAGACCCAGTACTTC. The V call is TRBV6-1, the J call TRBJ2-5; 8 nucleotides align to TRBD1. This CDR3 has 15 residues. Germline V lookup: CDR1 MNHNS, CDR2 SASEGT. Losses at the gene ends were 3 bases for V and 4 bases for J; bases not matched to a gene: 7.

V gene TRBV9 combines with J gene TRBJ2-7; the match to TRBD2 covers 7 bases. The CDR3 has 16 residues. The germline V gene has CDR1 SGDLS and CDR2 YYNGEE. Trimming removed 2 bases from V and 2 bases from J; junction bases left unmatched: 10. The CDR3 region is CASSVGGRGITYEQYF. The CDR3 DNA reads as TGTGCCAGCAGCGTGGGTGGGAGGGGAATCACCTACGAGCAGTACTTC.

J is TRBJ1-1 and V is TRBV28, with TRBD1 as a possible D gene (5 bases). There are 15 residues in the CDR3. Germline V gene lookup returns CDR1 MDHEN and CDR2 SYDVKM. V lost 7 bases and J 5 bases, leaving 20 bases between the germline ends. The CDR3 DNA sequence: TGTGCCAGCAATCCCACCGGGGGGGTCCGAACTGAAGCTTTCTTT. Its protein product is CASNPTGGVRTEAFF. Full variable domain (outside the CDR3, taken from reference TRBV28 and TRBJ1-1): DVKVTQSSRYLVKRTGEKVFLECVQDMDHENMFWYRQDPGLGLRLIYFSYDVKMKEKGDIPEGYSVSREKKERFSLILESASTNQTSMYLCASNPTGGVRTEAFFGQGTRLTVV.

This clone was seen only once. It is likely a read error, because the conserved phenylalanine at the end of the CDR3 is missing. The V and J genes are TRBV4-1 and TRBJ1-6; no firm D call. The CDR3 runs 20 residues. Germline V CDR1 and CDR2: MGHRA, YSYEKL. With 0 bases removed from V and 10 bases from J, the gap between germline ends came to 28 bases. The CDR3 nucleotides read TGCGCCAGCAGCCAAGATCCTTCTCCCAACAGTAATTCGGGGAACTCACCCCTCCACCTT. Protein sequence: CASSQDPSPNSNSGNSPLHL.

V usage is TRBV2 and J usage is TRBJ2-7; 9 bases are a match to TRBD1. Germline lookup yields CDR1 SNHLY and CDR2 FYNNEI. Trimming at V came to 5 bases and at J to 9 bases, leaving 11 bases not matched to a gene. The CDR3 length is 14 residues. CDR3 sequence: CASSPGTGLNGQYF. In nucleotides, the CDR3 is TGTGCCAGCAGTCCCGGGACAGGGCTAAACGGGCAGTACTTC. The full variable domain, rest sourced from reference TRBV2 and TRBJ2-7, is EPEVTQTPSHQVTQMGQEVILRCVPISNHLYFYWYRQILGQKVEFLVSFYNNEISEKSEIFDDQFSVERPDGSNFTLKIRSTKLEDSAMYFCASSPGTGLNGQYFGPGTRLTVT.

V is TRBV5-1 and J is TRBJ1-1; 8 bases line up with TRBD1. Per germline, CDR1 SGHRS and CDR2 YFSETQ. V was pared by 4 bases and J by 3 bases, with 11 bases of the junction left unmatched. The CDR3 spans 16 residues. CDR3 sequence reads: CASSPGQGAHHTEAFF. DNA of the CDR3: TGCGCCAGCAGCCCCGGTCAGGGGGCCCATCACACTGAAGCTTTCTTT.

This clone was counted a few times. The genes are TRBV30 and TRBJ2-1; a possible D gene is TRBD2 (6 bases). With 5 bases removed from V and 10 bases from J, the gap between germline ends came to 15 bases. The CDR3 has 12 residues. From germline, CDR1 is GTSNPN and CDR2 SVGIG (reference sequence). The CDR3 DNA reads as TGTGCCTGGGAAACGGGAGATTGGGAGCAGTTCTTC. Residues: CAWETGDWEQFF.

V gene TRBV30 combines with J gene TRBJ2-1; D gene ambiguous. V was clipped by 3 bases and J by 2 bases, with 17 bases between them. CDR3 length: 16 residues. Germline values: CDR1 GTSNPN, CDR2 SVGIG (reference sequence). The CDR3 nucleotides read TGTGCCTGGAGCCGCCTTTCAATCGGAGCCTACAATGAGCAGTTCTTC. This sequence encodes CAWSRLSIGAYNEQFF.

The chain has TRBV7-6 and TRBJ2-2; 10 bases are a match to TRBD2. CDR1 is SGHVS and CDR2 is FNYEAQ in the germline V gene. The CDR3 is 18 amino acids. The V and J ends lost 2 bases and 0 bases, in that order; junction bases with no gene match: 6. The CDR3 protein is CASSLSVSGRSNTGELFF. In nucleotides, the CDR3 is TGTGCCAGCAGCTTAAGTGTTAGCGGGAGGTCGAACACCGGGGAGCTGTTTTTT.

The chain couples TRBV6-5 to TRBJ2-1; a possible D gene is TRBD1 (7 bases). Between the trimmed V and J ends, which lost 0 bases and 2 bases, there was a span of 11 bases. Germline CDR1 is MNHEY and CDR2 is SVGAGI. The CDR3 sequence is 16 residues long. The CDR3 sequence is CASSYSPGGTYNEQFF. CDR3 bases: TGTGCCAGCAGTTACTCGCCAGGGGGGACCTACAATGAGCAGTTCTTC.

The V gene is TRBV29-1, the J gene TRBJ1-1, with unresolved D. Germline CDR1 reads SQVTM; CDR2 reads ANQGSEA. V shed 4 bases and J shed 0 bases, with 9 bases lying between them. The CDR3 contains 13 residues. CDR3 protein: CSVVGRMNTEAFF. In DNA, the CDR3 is TGCAGCGTTGTGGGCAGAATGAACACTGAAGCTTTCTTT.

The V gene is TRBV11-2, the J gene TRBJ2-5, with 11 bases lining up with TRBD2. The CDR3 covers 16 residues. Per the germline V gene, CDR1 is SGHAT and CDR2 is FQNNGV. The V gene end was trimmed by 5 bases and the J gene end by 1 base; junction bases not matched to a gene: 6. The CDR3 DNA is TGTGCCAGCAGCCCCCGACTAGCGGGGACCCAAGAGACCCAGTACTTC. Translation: CASSPRLAGTQETQYF. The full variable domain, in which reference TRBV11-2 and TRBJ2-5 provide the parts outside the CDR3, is EAGVAQSPRYKIIEKRQSVAFWCNPISGHATLYWYQQILGQGPKLLIQFQNNGVVDDSQLPKDRFSAERLKGVDSTLKIQPAKLEDSAVYLCASSPRLAGTQETQYFGPGTRLLVL.

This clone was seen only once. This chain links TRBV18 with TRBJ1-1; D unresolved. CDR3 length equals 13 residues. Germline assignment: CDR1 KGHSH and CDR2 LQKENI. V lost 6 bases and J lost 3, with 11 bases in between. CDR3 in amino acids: CASSQTEDTEAFF. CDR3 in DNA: TGTGCCAGCTCTCAGACCGAGGACACTGAAGCTTTCTTT.

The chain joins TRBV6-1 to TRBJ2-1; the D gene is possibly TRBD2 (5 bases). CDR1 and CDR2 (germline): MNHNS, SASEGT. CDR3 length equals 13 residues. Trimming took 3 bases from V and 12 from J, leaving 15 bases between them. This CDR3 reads CASSDSGESVQFF. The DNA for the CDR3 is TGTGCCAGCAGTGATTCCGGGGAGTCAGTGCAGTTCTTC.

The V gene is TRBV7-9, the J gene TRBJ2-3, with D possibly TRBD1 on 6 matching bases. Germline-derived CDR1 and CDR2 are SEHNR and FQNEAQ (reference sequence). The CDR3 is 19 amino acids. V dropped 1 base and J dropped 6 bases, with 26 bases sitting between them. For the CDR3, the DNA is TGTGCCAGCAGCTTAGTTGGTCGGACGGGGTGGGGGCGCGAGGATACGCAGTATTTT. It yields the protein CASSLVGRTGWGREDTQYF.

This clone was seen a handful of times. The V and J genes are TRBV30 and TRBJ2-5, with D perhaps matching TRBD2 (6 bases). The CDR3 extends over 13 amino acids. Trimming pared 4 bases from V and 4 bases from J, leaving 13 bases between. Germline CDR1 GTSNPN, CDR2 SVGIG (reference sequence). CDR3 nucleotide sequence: TGTGCCTGGATGGCCGGGAGTGGAGAGACCCAGTACTTC. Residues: CAWMAGSGETQYF.

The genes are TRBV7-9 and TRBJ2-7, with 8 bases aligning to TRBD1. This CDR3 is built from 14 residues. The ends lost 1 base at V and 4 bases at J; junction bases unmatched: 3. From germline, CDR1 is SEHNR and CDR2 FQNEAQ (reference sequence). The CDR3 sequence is CASSLGTGLYEQYF. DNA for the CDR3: TGTGCCAGCAGCTTAGGGACAGGGTTATACGAGCAGTACTTC. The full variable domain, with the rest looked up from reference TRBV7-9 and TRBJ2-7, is DTGVSQNPRHKITKRGQNVTFRCDPISEHNRLYWYRQTLGQGPEFLTYFQNEAQLEKSRLLSDRFSAERPKGSFSTLEIQRTEQGDSAMYLCASSLGTGLYEQYFGPGTRLTVT.

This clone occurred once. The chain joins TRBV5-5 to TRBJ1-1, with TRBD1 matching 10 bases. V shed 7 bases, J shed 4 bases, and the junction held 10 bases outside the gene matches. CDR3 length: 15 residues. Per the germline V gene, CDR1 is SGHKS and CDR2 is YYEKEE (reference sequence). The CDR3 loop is CASGILGQGFTEAFF. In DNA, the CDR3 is TGTGCCAGCGGAATCCTGGGACAGGGGTTCACTGAAGCTTTCTTT.

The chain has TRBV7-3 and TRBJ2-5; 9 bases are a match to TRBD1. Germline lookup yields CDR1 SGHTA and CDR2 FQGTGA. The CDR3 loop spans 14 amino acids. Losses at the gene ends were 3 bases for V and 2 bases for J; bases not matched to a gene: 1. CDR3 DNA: TGTGCCAGCAGCTTGACAGGGGGGCAAGAGACCCAGTACTTC. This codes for CASSLTGGQETQYF.

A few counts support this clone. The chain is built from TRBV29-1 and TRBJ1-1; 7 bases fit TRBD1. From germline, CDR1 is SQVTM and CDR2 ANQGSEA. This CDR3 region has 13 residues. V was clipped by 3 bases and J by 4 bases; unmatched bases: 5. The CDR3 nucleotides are TGCAGCGTTGAGAGGGGGCTAGGCACTGAAGCTTTCTTT. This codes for CSVERGLGTEAFF.

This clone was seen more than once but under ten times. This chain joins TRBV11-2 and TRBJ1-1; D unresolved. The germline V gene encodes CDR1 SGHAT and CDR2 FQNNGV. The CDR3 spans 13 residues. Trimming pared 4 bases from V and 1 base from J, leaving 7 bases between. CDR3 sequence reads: CASSSAGNTEAFF. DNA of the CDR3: TGTGCCAGCAGCTCGGCGGGGAACACTGAAGCTTTCTTT.

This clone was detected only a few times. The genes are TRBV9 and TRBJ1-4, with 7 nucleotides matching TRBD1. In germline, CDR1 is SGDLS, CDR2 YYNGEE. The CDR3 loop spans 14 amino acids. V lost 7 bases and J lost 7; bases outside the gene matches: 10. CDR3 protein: CASGTGTEGEKLFF. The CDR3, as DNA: TGTGCCAGCGGTACCGGGACAGAGGGTGAAAAACTGTTTTTT.